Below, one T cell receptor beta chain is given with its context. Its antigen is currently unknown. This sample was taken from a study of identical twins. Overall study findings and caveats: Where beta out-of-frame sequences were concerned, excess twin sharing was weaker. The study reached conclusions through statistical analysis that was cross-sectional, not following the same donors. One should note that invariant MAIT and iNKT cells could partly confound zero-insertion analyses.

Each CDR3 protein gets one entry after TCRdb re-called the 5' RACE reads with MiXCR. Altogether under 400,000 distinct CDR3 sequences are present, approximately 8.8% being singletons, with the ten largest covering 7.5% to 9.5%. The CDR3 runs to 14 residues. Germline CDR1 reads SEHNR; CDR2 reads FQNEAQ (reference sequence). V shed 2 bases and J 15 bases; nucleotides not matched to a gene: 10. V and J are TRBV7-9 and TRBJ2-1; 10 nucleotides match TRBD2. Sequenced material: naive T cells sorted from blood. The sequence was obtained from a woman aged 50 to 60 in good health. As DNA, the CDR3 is TGTGCCAGCAGCTTATCATCTTCTAGCGGGAGTGCGTTCTTC. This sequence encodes CASSLSSSSGSAFF. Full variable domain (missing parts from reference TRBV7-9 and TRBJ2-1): DTGVSQNPRHKITKRGQNVTFRCDPISEHNRLYWYRQTLGQGPEFLTYFQNEAQLEKSRLLSDRFSAERPKGSFSTLEIQRTEQGDSAMYLCASSLSSSSGSAFFGPGTRLTVL.